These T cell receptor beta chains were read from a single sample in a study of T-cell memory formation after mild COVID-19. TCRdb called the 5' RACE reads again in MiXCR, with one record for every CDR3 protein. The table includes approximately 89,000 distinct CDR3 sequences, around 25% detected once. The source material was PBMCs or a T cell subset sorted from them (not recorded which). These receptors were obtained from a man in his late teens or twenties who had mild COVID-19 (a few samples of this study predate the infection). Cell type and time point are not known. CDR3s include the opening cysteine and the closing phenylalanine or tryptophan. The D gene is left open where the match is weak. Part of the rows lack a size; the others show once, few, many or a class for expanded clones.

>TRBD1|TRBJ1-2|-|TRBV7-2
CASSLREGARGYTF
TGTGCCAGCAGCCTGCGGGAGGGGGCGCGTGGCTACACCTTC
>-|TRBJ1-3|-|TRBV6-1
CASRGGIHSSGNTIYF
TGTGCCAGCAGGGGAGGGATTCATTCCTCTGGAAACACCATATATTTT
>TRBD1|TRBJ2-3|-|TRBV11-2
CASSFRGTGISTDTQYF
TGTGCCAGCAGCTTTCGGGGGACAGGGATCAGCACAGATACGCAGTATTTT
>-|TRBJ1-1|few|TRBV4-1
CASSQGKWTEAFF
TGCGCCAGCAGCCAGGGGAAATGGACTGAAGCTTTCTTT
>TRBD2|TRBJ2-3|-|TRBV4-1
CASSQAVGTSGGTDTQYF
TGCGCCAGCAGCCAAGCTGTCGGTACTAGCGGGGGAACAGATACGCAGTATTTT
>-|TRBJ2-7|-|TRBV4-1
CASSHQTGLLYEQYF
TGCGCCAGCAGCCATCAGACGGGACTCCTCTACGAGCAGTACTTC
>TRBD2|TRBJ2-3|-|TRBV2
CASTTSGGSDTQYF
TGTGCCAGCACCACTAGCGGGGGTTCAGATACGCAGTATTTT
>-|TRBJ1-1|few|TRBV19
CASSEIPLVSEAFF
TGTGCCAGTAGTGAGATCCCTTTAGTCTCTGAAGCTTTCTTT
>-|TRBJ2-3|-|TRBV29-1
CSVEKEGGDTQYF
TGCAGCGTTGAAAAGGAAGGCGGAGATACGCAGTATTTT
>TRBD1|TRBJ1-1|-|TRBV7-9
CASSLGTGTAFF
TGTGCCAGCAGCTTGGGGACAGGGACGGCTTTCTTT
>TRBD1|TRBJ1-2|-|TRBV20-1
CSASGAGQGAGGGGYTF
TGCAGTGCTAGCGGTGCGGGACAGGGCGCAGGCGGGGGTGGCTACACCTTC
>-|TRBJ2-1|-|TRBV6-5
CASSLSEKGEQFF
TGTGCCAGCAGTTTGAGTGAGAAAGGAGAGCAGTTCTTC
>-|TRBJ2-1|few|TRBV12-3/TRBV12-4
CASSLTGSLDEQFF
TGTGCCAGCAGCCTTACCGGCTCCCTCGATGAGCAGTTCTTC
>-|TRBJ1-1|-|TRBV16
CASSQGERFITEAFF
TGTGCCAGCAGCCAAGGGGAGCGGTTTATCACTGAAGCTTTCTTT
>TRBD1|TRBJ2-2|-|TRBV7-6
CASRQDRGNTGELFF
TGTGCCAGCAGACAAGACAGGGGAAACACCGGGGAGCTGTTTTTT
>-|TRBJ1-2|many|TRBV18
CASSPGGAGGYTF
TGTGCCAGCTCACCAGGGGGGGCTGGTGGCTACACCTTC
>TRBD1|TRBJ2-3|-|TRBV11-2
CASSNGQGGETDTQYF
TGTGCCAGCAGCAATGGACAGGGAGGAGAAACAGATACGCAGTATTTT
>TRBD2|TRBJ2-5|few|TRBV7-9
CASSSWTSGGYGETQYF
TGTGCCAGCAGCTCCTGGACTAGCGGGGGGTATGGTGAGACCCAGTACTTC
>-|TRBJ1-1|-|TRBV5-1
CASSSGENTEAFF
TGCGCCAGCAGCTCCGGAGAGAACACTGAAGCTTTCTTT
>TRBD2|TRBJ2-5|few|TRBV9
CASSVGGGPQETQYF
TGTGCCAGCAGCGTGGGCGGGGGGCCTCAAGAGACCCAGTACTTC
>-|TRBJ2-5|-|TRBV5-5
CASSNPGPETQYF
TGTGCCAGCAGCAATCCGGGACCAGAGACCCAGTACTTC
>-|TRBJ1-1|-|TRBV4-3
CASSQDISNTEAFF
TGCGCCAGCAGCCAAGATATCTCGAACACTGAAGCTTTCTTT
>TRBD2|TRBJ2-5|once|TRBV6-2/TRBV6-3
CASSYRRKRGQETQYF
TGTGCCAGCAGTTACCGAAGAAAGCGGGGGCAAGAGACCCAGTACTTC
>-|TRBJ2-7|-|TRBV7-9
CASSFRGSWEQYF
TGTGCCAGCAGCTTCAGGGGATCTTGGGAGCAGTACTTC
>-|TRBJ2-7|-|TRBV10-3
CAISEDPSGHLYEQYF
TGTGCCATCAGTGAGGACCCCTCGGGACACCTATACGAGCAGTACTTC
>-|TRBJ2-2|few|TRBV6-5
CASSYSSGNTGELFF
TGTGCCAGCAGTTACTCGAGCGGAAACACCGGGGAGCTGTTTTTT
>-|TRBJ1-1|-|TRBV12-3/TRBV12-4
CASTFLGGTEAFF
TGTGCCAGCACCTTTTTGGGGGGGACTGAAGCTTTCTTT
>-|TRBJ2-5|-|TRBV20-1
CSARGAGAGGLETQYF
TGCAGTGCTAGGGGTGCGGGGGCAGGGGGTCTGGAGACCCAGTACTTC
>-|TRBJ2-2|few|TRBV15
CATSRPNRAGELFF
TGTGCCACCAGCAGGCCTAACAGGGCCGGGGAGCTGTTTTTT
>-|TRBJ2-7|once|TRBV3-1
CASSQDWGLSSYEQYF
TGTGCCAGCAGCCAAGATTGGGGGCTTAGCTCCTACGAGCAGTACTTC
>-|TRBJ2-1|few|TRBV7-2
CASSFWTDNEQFF
TGTGCCAGCAGCTTTTGGACAGACAATGAGCAGTTCTTC
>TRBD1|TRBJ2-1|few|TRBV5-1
CASSYRQGATDEQFF
TGCGCCAGCAGCTACCGACAGGGGGCTACGGATGAGCAGTTCTTC
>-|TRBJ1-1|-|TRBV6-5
CASGQGWNTEAFF
TGTGCCAGCGGGCAGGGATGGAACACTGAAGCTTTCTTT
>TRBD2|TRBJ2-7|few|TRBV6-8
CASALGWLAGLKEQYF
TGTGCCAGCGCTCTTGGTTGGTTAGCGGGGCTTAAGGAGCAGTACTTC
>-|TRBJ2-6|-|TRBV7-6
CASLGANVLTF
TGTGCCAGCCTCGGAGCCAACGTCCTGACTTTC
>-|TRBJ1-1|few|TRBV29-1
CSVTKMNTEAFF
TGCAGCGTTACAAAAATGAACACTGAAGCTTTCTTT
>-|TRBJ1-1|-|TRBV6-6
CASRERLSEAFF
TGTGCCAGCAGGGAGAGGCTATCTGAAGCTTTCTTT
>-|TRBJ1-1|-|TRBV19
CASGVLNTEAFF
TGTGCCAGTGGGGTTCTGAACACTGAAGCTTTCTTT
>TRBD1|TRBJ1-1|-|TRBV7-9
CASRRQGNTEAFF
TGTGCCAGCAGGAGACAGGGGAACACTGAAGCTTTCTTT
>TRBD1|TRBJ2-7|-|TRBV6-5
CASSYGAGGEQYF
TGTGCCAGCAGTTACGGGGCAGGGGGCGAGCAGTACTTC
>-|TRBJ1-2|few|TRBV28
CATQGRNYGYTF
TGTGCCACCCAGGGGAGAAACTATGGCTACACCTTC
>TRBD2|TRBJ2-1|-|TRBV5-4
CASSPGLAGLDEQFF
TGTGCCAGCAGCCCGGGACTAGCGGGGCTCGATGAGCAGTTCTTC